This TCR beta chain emerged from a study of cytomegalovirus exposure and HLA in healthy donors. Study-wide background: An earlier analysis identified more than 90 million unique TCR beta sequences in 150 million to 200 million T cells. Regarding the study as a whole: The classifier reportedly diagnosed cytomegalovirus status with high sensitivity and specificity. Cytomegalovirus-associated status was assigned to approximately 160 TCR beta chains.

The primer mix had 60 Vbeta and 13 Jbeta primers. Only in-frame clones appear in the TCRdb table, and some are missing; sequencing was by immunoSEQ multiplex PCR. The sample holds 150,000 to 250,000 clones, 79% seen once. Comments on this clone: Its antigen is unknown.

The V and J ends lost 1 base and 3 bases, in that order; junction bases with no gene match: 3. Germline V lookup: CDR1 SGHVS, CDR2 FQNEAQ. The CDR3 spans 16 residues. This clonotype was obtained from a girl aged 5-17 years in good health and CMV-seropositive. The sequencing input was PBMCs. This chain links TRBV7-8 with TRBJ2-1; 10 nucleotides line up with TRBD2. CDR3 coding DNA: TGTGCCAGCAGCTTAGTGGAGCGGGGGGGCTACAATGAGCAGTTCTTC. Its protein product is CASSLVERGGYNEQFF.